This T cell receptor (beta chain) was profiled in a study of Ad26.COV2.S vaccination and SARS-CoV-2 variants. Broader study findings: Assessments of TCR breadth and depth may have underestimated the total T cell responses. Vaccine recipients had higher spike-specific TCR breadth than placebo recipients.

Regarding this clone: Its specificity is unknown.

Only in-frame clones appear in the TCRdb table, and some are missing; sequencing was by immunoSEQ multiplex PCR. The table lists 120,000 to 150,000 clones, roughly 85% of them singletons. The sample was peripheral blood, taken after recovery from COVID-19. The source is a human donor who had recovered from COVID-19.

The CDR3 protein is CASSQETGLFKLSGELFF. The CDR3 DNA reads as TGCGCCAGCAGCCAAGAGACAGGGCTTTTTAAGCTGTCCGGGGAGCTGTTTTTT. This sequence joins TRBV4-3 and TRBJ2-2, with 7 nucleotides matching TRBD1. Germline V gene data show CDR1 as LGHNA and CDR2 as YSLEER. Trimming removed 0 bases from V and 6 bases from J; junction bases left unmatched: 13. The CDR3 covers 18 residues.